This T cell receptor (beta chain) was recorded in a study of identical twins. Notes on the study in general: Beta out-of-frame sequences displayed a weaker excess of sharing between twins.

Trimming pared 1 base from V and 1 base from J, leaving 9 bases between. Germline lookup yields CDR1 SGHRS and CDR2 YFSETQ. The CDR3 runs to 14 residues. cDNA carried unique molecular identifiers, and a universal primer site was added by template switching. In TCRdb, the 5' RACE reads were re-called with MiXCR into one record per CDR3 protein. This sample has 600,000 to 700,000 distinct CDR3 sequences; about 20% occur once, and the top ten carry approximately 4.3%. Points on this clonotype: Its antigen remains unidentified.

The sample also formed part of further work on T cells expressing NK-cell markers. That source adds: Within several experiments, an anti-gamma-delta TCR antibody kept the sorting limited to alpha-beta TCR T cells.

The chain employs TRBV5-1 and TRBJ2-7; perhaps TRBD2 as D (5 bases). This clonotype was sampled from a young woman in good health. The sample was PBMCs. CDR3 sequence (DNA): TGCGCCAGCAGCTTGTACGGCGGGTCCTACGAGCAGTACTTC. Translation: CASSLYGGSYEQYF. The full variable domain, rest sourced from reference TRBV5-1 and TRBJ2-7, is KAGVTQTPRYLIKTRGQQVTLSCSPISGHRSVSWYQQTPGQGLQFLFEYFSETQRNKGNFPGRFSGRQFSNSRSEMNVSTLELGDSALYLCASSLYGGSYEQYFGPGTRLTVT.